This TCR beta chain comes out of a study of T cells expressing NK-cell markers. CDR3 size: 17 residues. Study-wide results and caveats: In a handful of donors, dominant clonotypes made up about 25-65% of CD3+CD56-NKG2C+ cells.

TCRdb re-called the 5' RACE reads and catalogs CDR3 proteins one per entry, DNA excluded. In total, the table holds roughly 160,000 distinct CDR3 sequences. About this clonotype itself: Its antigen remains unknown.

Sample: blood T cells: a sorted CD56 or NKG2C T cell subset, CD4+ or CD8+ T cells, or bulk PBMC T cells (not recorded which). This rearrangement joins TRBV12-3 or TRBV12-4 to TRBJ1-1; TCRdb outputs TRBD1, but without DNA this stays unchecked. The TCR was taken from a woman between 18 and 75 years old in good health. CDR3 in amino acids: CASSPQTGGLGNTEAFF.